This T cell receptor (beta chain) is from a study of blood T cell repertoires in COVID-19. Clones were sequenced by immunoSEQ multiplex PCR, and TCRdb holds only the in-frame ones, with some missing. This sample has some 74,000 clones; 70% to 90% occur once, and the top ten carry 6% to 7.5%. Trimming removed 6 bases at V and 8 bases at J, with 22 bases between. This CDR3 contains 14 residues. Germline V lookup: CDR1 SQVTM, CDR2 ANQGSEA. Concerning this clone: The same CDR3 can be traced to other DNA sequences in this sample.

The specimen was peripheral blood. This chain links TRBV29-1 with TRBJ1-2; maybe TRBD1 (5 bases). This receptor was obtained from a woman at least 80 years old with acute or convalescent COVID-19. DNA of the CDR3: TGCAGCGTGGCCTCTGGGGCGGGGGGAGGGGGCTACACCTTC. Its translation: CSVASGAGGGGYTF.